The present TCR beta chain was sequenced within a study of cytomegalovirus exposure and HLA in healthy donors. Study-level findings and limits: Versus the approximately 670-donor mean, an Asian-associated ancestry cluster reportedly showed fewer N-insertions in a later analysis. By a later analysis, the bulk of CMV-associated TCR beta chains appeared HLA-restricted.

Amplification used 60 Vbeta primers and 13 Jbeta primers. The assay was immunoSEQ multiplex PCR, and TCRdb's table has in-frame clones only and misses some. The data contain 140,000 to 150,000 clones, 72% of them singletons. The length of the CDR3 is 13 residues. Trimming pared 0 bases from V and 1 base from J, leaving 4 bases between. The V gene's germline CDR1 is SGHRS and CDR2 YFSETQ. This clone was detected a few times. Antigen: not known. The TCR was taken from a man between 40 and 49 years old in good health and CMV-seronegative. The sequenced material came from PBMCs. V gene TRBV5-1 combines with J gene TRBJ1-1, with D unclear. In nucleotides, the CDR3 is TGCGCCAGCAGCTTGGGGGCGAACACTGAAGCTTTCTTT. This gives the protein CASSLGANTEAFF.